These 27 T cell receptor beta chains were all obtained from the same sample, sequenced in a study of cytotoxic CD8 clonotypes in ibrutinib-treated CLL (dated by TCRdb to the early 2020s). The time point label on this specimen signifies: around 25 months on ibrutinib. Library preparation used the immunoSEQ multiplex PCR assay. TCRdb limited this immuneACCESS table to in-frame rearrangements with V and J called. A share of clones is missing; checked studies link under half to unresolved V genes, and the rest is unexplained. For this sample there are a few hundred thousand clones; about three quarters appear just once. Roughly 15% of the sample belongs to the ten largest clones. The starting material was PBMCs, obtained after 24 months of ibrutinib treatment. These receptors were taken from a human donor with chronic lymphocytic leukemia.

This clone appeared a few times. V gene TRBV5-1 combines with J gene TRBJ1-5; D call uncertain. The CDR3 contains 13 residues. The germline gives CDR1 SGHRS, CDR2 YFSETQ. V was clipped by 0 bases and J by 1 base, with 2 bases between them. The CDR3 DNA reads as TGCGCCAGCAGCTTGGAAAGCAATCAGCCCCAGCATTTT. This gives the protein CASSLESNQPQHF.

This chain connects TRBV27 to TRBJ2-7; D possibly corresponds to TRBD2 (5 bases). Trimming took off 7 bases at V and 5 bases at J, with 9 bases between the two ends. Germline V gene lookup returns CDR1 MNHEY and CDR2 SMNVEV (reference sequence). The length of the CDR3 is 11 residues. The DNA for the CDR3 is TGTGCCAGCACCGTCGGGGACGAGCAGTACTTC. Encoded protein: CASTVGDEQYF.

The chain recombines TRBV7-6 with TRBJ2-5, with D maybe TRBD1 (5 bases). CDR1 and CDR2 (germline): SGHVS, FNYEAQ. The CDR3 sequence is 13 residues long. V shed 1 base and J shed 4 bases, with 7 bases lying between them. The chain's CDR3 is CASSLGQGETQYF. DNA for the CDR3: TGTGCCAGCAGCTTAGGGCAGGGAGAGACCCAGTACTTC.

This clone has only a few counts. The J gene is TRBJ2-5, the V gene TRBV27, with 10 bases matching TRBD2. The CDR3 runs 15 residues. The V gene's germline CDR1 is MNHEY and CDR2 SMNVEV (reference sequence). Trimming cost V 6 bases and J 1 base; bases outside gene matches: 5. The CDR3 protein is CASSFSSGGQETQYF. CDR3 in DNA: TGTGCCAGCAGCTTCTCTAGCGGGGGCCAAGAGACCCAGTACTTC.

The chain combines TRBV7-9 with TRBJ2-7; perhaps TRBD1 as D (6 bases). Germline V lookup: CDR1 SEHNR, CDR2 FQNEAQ (reference sequence). V dropped 3 bases and J dropped 3 bases, with 18 bases sitting between them. This CDR3 has 16 residues. The CDR3 DNA follows: TGTGCCAGCAGCTTTGGACAGACCGAGGCGTACTACGAGCAGTACTTC. Protein product: CASSFGQTEAYYEQYF.

The J gene is TRBJ2-3, the V gene TRBV9, with no clear D. V was clipped by 0 bases and J by 4 bases, with 9 bases between them. Germline V CDR1 and CDR2: SGDLS, YYNGEE. This CDR3 contains 14 residues. This CDR3 is CASSVDPLADTQYF. The CDR3, as DNA: TGTGCCAGCAGCGTAGATCCGTTGGCAGATACGCAGTATTTT. The variable domain in full, completed from reference TRBV9 and TRBJ2-3, reads DSGVTQTPKHLITATGQRVTLRCSPRSGDLSVYWYQQSLDQGLQFLIQYYNGEERAKGNILERFSAQQFPDLHSELNLSSLELGDSALYFCASSVDPLADTQYFGPGTRLTVL.

The CDR3 DNA sequence: TGTGCCTGTCCCCCCCAGGGGGCAGGAGAGACCCAGTACTTC. Residues: CACPPQGAGETQYF. The V call is TRBV30, the J call TRBJ2-5; 8 nucleotides align to TRBD1. The CDR3 sequence is 14 residues long. The germline gives CDR1 GTSNPN, CDR2 SVGIG (reference sequence). Germline trimming cut 6 bases from V and 4 bases from J; bases unmatched to any gene: 10.

DNA for the CDR3: TGTGCCAGCAGCCCGGGTGGGAGCGCAGATACGCAGTATTTT. Its protein product is CASSPGGSADTQYF. V and J are TRBV4-2 and TRBJ2-3; D is possibly TRBD2 (5 bases). Germline lookup yields CDR1 LGHNA and CDR2 YNFKEQ. The CDR3 covers 14 residues. V was trimmed by 4 bases and J by 4 bases, leaving 12 bases between them.

The chain employs TRBV27 and TRBJ2-7; D is undetermined. Germline CDR1 MNHEY, CDR2 SMNVEV (reference sequence). Trimming removed 6 bases from V and 4 bases from J, with 16 bases in between. The CDR3 consists of 14 residues. CDR3 sequence reads: CASRSYGKEYEQYF. CDR3 in DNA: TGTGCCAGCAGGAGCTATGGGAAGGAGTACGAGCAGTACTTC.

The J gene is TRBJ2-2, the V gene TRBV7-3; unclear D gene. Germline values: CDR1 SGHTA, CDR2 FQGTGA. CDR3 size: 16 residues. Trimming cost V 4 bases and J 0 bases, with 12 bases left between them. Written as DNA, the CDR3 is TGTGCCAGCAGCTCCCACGCGACGACGAACACCGGGGAGCTGTTTTTT. This sequence encodes CASSSHATTNTGELFF.

This chain links TRBV7-3 with TRBJ1-5; D unclear. Germline loops: CDR1 SGHTA, CDR2 FQGTGA. The V end lost 2 bases, the J end lost 2 bases, and 1 base lay between the germline ends. The length of the CDR3 is 12 residues. This CDR3 reads CASSLGNQPQHF. In DNA, the CDR3 is TGTGCCAGCAGCTTAGGCAATCAGCCCCAGCATTTT.

This clone came up a few times. This chain connects TRBV30 to TRBJ1-5, with D perhaps TRBD1 (5 bases). Trimming removed 4 bases from V and 7 bases from J, with 17 bases in between. This CDR3 has 14 residues. Germline CDR1 reads GTSNPN; CDR2 reads SVGIG (reference sequence). The CDR3 DNA sequence: TGTGCCTGGACCCCGGGACTTCGTGACCAGCCCCAGCATTTT. Protein: CAWTPGLRDQPQHF.

The chain uses TRBV11-2 and TRBJ2-1; TRBD2 aligns across 9 bases. The germline CDR1 and CDR2 sequences are SGHAT and FQNNGV. Trimming cost V 5 bases and J 3 bases; bases outside gene matches: 8. The CDR3 contains 16 residues. The CDR3 reads CASSPQGGRDYNEQFF. The CDR3 nucleotides read TGTGCCAGCAGCCCTCAGGGCGGGAGGGACTACAATGAGCAGTTCTTC.

This chain uses TRBV18 with TRBJ1-1, with D possibly matching TRBD1 (6 bases). Looked up from germline, CDR1 is KGHSH and CDR2 is LQKENI. The CDR3 contains 15 residues. Trimming removed 3 bases at V and 13 bases at J, with 24 bases between. The CDR3 spells CASSPWRDTPMVVFF. CDR3 DNA: TGTGCCAGCTCACCCTGGAGGGACACGCCAATGGTGGTTTTCTTT.

The V call is TRBV7-3, the J call TRBJ2-7, with TRBD1 matching over 7 bases. The CDR3 has 14 amino acids. CDR1 SGHTA and CDR2 FQGTGA come from the germline V gene. With V trimmed by 5 bases and J by 5 bases, 9 bases remained unmatched. This chain's CDR3 is CASSRNRGNDEQYF. Here the CDR3 DNA reads TGTGCCAGCAGCCGAAACAGGGGAAACGACGAGCAGTACTTC. Looking up the rest from reference TRBV7-3 and TRBJ2-7 gives the full variable domain: GAGVSQTPSNKVTEKGKYVELRCDPISGHTALYWYRQSLGQGPEFLIYFQGTGAADDSGLPNDRFFAVRPEGSVSTLKIQRTERGDSAVYLCASSRNRGNDEQYFGPGTRLTVT.

This clone was seen a single time. The rearrangement uses TRBV5-4 and TRBJ2-1; D is unclear. The length of the CDR3 is 12 residues. The germline V gene encodes CDR1 SGHNT and CDR2 YYREEE (reference sequence). Trimming stripped 0 bases from V and 7 bases from J, with 5 bases between. CDR3 DNA sequence: TGTGCCAGCAGCTTGGGCGCAAATGAGCAGTTCTTC. Amino acid sequence: CASSLGANEQFF.

The chain recombines TRBV10-3 with TRBJ2-7; D remains ambiguous. The CDR3 loop spans 12 amino acids. V gave up 6 bases and J gave up 0 bases, with 6 bases separating them. CDR1 and CDR2 from the germline V gene are ENHRY and SYGVKD. The CDR3 coding sequence is TGTGCCATCAGGAGCGACTCCTACGAGCAGTACTTC. As protein: CAIRSDSYEQYF.

The V and J genes are TRBV7-9 and TRBJ2-7, with 9 bases identical to TRBD1. Germline CDR1 SEHNR, CDR2 FQNEAQ (reference sequence). Trimming removed 8 bases from V and 2 bases from J; junction bases left unmatched: 4. The CDR3 totals 13 residues. The CDR3 loop is CASLGTGTYEQYF. In DNA, the CDR3 is TGTGCCAGCCTCGGGACAGGGACCTACGAGCAGTACTTC.

The J gene is TRBJ1-5, the V gene TRBV19; D remains unclear. V lost 5 bases and J 6 bases, leaving 17 bases between the germline ends. Germline assignment: CDR1 LNHDA and CDR2 SQIVND (reference sequence). The CDR3 is made up of 15 amino acids. CDR3 nucleotides: TGTGCCAGTAGTTCCTACACGGGTGCGGGTCAGCCCCAGCATTTT. Translated, it gives CASSSYTGAGQPQHF. Using reference TRBV19 and TRBJ1-5 for the parts outside the CDR3, the full variable domain is DGGITQSPKYLFRKEGQNVTLSCEQNLNHDAMYWYRQDPGQGLRLIYYSQIVNDFQKGDIAEGYSVSREKKESFPLTVTSAQKNPTAFYLCASSSYTGAGQPQHFGDGTRLSIL.

V is TRBV7-2 and J is TRBJ2-2, with a tentative D call TRBD1 (5 bases). The germline gives CDR1 SGHTA, CDR2 FQGNSA. V lost 3 bases, J lost 0 bases, and 17 bases lay in between. The CDR3 covers 18 residues. The CDR3 nucleotides are TGTGCCAGCAGCTTTAATAGGGGCGCGCTAACGAACACCGGGGAGCTGTTTTTT. Encoded protein: CASSFNRGALTNTGELFF.

The chain combines TRBV30 with TRBJ2-2; D not resolved. The CDR3 sequence is 13 residues long. V lost 3 bases and J lost 8, with 13 bases in between. Germline V gene lookup returns CDR1 GTSNPN and CDR2 SVGIG (reference sequence). The CDR3 DNA sequence: TGTGCCTGGAGCACAGTTTCAGGAGGGGAGCTGTTTTTT. Its translation: CAWSTVSGGELFF.

This clone has just a few counts. V usage is TRBV11-2 and J usage is TRBJ2-7; 7 bases agree with TRBD1. This CDR3 region has 14 residues. Germline loops: CDR1 SGHAT, CDR2 FQNNGV. Unmatched junction bases numbered 3, after V lost 4 bases and J lost 0 bases. DNA for the CDR3: TGTGCCAGCAGCTACGACAGGGACTCCTACGAGCAGTACTTC. Translating it yields CASSYDRDSYEQYF.

This clone turned up a few times. The chain links TRBV6-5 to TRBJ1-5; TRBD1 might be the D (5 bases). V gave up 2 bases and J gave up 7 bases, with 9 bases separating them. The CDR3 is 13 residues long. Looked up from germline, CDR1 is MNHEY and CDR2 is SVGAGI. The CDR3 DNA reads TGTGCCAGCAGTTACGCCAGGGAACAGCCCCAGCATTTT. Translated, it gives CASSYAREQPQHF.

V usage is TRBV6-1 and J usage is TRBJ1-4; D perhaps matches TRBD1 (5 bases). Germline V gene lookup returns CDR1 MNHNS and CDR2 SASEGT. This CDR3 is 14 amino acids long. The V gene lost 1 base and the J gene lost 7 bases, with 10 bases spanning the gap. CDR3 sequence (DNA): TGTGCCAGCAGTGAAGTCAGGGTTCGTGAAAAACTGTTTTTT. Translated: CASSEVRVREKLFF.

The table lists this clone with a few counts. V gene TRBV28 combines with J gene TRBJ2-2, with a tentative D call TRBD2 (5 bases). The CDR3 loop spans 14 amino acids. Germline assignment: CDR1 MDHEN and CDR2 SYDVKM. V was trimmed by 5 bases and J by 8 bases, leaving 15 bases between them. The DNA of the CDR3 is TGTGCCAGCAGTCCGGGGTTCAGACGGGGGGAGCTGTTTTTT. The encoded protein is CASSPGFRRGELFF.

The chain uses TRBV9 and TRBJ2-7; D unresolved. The CDR3 is 12 amino acids. Germline values: CDR1 SGDLS, CDR2 YYNGEE. Trimming stripped 4 bases from V and 3 bases from J, with 8 bases between. The CDR3 nucleotides read TGTGCCAGCAGCAAAGTAGGCTACGAGCAGTACTTC. This encodes CASSKVGYEQYF.

The chain employs TRBV30 and TRBJ1-3; D ambiguous. The germline V gene encodes CDR1 GTSNPN and CDR2 SVGIG (reference sequence). The CDR3 has 15 residues. Trimming took 2 bases from V and 3 from J, leaving 14 bases between them. CDR3 in amino acids: CAWSIPTGRGNTIYF. The CDR3, as DNA: TGTGCCTGGAGTATCCCGACGGGCCGTGGAAACACCATATATTTT.